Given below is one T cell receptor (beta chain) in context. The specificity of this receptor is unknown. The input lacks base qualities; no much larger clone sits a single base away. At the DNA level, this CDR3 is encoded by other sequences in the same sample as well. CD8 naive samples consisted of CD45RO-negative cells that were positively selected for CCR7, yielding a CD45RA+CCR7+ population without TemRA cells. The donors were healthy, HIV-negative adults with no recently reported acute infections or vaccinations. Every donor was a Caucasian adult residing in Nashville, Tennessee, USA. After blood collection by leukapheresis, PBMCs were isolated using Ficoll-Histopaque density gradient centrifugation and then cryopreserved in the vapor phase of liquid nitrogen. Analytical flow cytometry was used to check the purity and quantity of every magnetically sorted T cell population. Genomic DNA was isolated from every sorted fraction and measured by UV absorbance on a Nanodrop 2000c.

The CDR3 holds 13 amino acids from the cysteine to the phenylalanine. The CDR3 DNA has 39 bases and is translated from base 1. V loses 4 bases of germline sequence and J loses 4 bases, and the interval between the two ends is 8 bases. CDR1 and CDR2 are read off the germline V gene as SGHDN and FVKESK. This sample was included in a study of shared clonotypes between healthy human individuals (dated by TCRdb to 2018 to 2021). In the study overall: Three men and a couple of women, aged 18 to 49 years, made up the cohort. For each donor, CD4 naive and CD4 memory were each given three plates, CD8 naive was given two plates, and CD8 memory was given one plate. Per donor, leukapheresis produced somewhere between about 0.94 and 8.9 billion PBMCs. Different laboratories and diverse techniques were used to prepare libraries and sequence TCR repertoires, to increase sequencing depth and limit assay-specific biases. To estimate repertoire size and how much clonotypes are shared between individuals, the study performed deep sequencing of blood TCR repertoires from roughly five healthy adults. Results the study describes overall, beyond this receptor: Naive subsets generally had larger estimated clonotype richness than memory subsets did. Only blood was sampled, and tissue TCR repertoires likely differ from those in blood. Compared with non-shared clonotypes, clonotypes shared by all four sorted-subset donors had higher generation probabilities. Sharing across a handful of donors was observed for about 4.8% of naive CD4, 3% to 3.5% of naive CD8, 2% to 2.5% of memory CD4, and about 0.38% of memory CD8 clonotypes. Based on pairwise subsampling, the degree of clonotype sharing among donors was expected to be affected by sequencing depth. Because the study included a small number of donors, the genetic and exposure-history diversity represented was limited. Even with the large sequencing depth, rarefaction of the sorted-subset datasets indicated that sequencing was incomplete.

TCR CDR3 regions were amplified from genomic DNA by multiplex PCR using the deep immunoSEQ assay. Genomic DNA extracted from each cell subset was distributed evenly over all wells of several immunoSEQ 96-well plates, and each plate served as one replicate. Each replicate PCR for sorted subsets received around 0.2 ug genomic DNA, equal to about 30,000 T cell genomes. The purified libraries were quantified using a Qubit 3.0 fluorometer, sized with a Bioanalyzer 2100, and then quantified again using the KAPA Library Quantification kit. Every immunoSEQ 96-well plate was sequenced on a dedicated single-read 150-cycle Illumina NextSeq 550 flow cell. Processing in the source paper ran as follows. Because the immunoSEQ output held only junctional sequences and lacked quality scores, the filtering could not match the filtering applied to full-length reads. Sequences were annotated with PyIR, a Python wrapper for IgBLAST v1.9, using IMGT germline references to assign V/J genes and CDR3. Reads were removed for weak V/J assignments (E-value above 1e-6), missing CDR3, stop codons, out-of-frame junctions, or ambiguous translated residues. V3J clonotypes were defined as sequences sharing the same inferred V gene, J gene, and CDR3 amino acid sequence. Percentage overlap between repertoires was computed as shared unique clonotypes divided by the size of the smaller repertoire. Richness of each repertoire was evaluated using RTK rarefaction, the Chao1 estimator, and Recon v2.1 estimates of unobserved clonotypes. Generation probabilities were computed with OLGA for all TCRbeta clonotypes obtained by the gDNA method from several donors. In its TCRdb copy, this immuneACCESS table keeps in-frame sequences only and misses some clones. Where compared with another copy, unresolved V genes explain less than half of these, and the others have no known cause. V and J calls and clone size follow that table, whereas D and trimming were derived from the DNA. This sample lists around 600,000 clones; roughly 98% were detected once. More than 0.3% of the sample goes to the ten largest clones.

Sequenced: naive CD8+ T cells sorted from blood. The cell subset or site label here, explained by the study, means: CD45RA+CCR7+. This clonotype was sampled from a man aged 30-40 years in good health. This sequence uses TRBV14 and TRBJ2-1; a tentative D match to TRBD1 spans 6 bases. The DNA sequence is TGTGCCAGCAGCCCTCAGGGGTACAATGAGCAGTTCTTC. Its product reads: CASSPQGYNEQFF.